A single sample gave rise to the 27 T cell receptor beta chains below, sequenced in a study of molecular identifiers for immune sequencing clone quantification. TCRdb reprocessed the PCR reads with MiXCR, giving one entry per CDR3 protein. The sample lists fewer than 350,000 distinct CDR3 sequences; about a fifth were seen once. Input material: naive CD8+ T cells from blood, with Jurkat cell RNA spiked in. The subset: FACS-sorted CD8+CD4-CCR7+CD45RA+ naive T cells. The source is a human donor in good health. Some libraries in this study had Jurkat cell RNA spiked in.

This clonotype was observed many times. The chain combines TRBV28 with TRBJ1-5; TRBD1 is a possible D gene (5 bases). With 4 bases removed from V and 0 bases from J, the gap between germline ends came to 10 bases. Germline assignment: CDR1 MDHEN and CDR2 SYDVKM. This CDR3 has 15 amino acids. The CDR3 sequence: CASSSADSSNQPQHF. The CDR3, as DNA: TGTGCCAGCAGTTCCGCTGACAGTAGCAATCAGCCCCAGCATTTT.

This clonotype was detected many times. This chain connects TRBV6-5 to TRBJ2-7; 11 bases agree with TRBD1. Germline V gene lookup returns CDR1 MNHEY and CDR2 SVGAGI. Unmatched junction bases numbered 9, after V lost 6 bases and J lost 5 bases. The CDR3 covers 15 residues. The CDR3 bases are TGTGCCAGCAGAAACGGACAGGGGGCTTTCCACGAGCAGTACTTC. Its translation is CASRNGQGAFHEQYF.

Remarks on this clonotype: Just one base apart from a much larger clone, this may be a read error. The chain is built from TRBV12-3 or TRBV12-4 and TRBJ2-1, with 7 bases that match TRBD2. V was pared by 1 base and J by 6 bases, with 6 bases of the junction left unmatched. This CDR3 is 15 amino acids long. The CDR3 DNA is TGTGCCAGCAGTTTAGGGGGCGGGAGTTCCAATGAGCAGTTCTTC. Translated: CASSLGGGSSNEQFF.

This clonotype has ten or more counts. In DNA, the CDR3 is TGTGCCAGCAGACAGGGGAGCGGATTGACCCAGTACTTC. Residues: CASRQGSGLTQYF. The J gene is TRBJ2-5, the V gene TRBV6-5; 7 bases match TRBD1. The CDR3 contains 13 residues. From germline, CDR1 is MNHEY and CDR2 SVGAGI. Trimming at V came to 6 bases and at J to 7 bases, leaving 8 bases not matched to a gene.

There are many counts of this clonotype. J is TRBJ2-3 and V is TRBV14; D might be TRBD2 (6 bases). Trimming removed 1 base from V and 8 bases from J, with 13 bases in between. The CDR3 consists of 14 residues. From germline, CDR1 is SGHDN and CDR2 FVKESK. The CDR3 is CASSQVGTGGTQYF. The CDR3 DNA is TGTGCCAGCAGCCAAGTCGGTACCGGGGGTACGCAGTATTTT.

Remarks on this clonotype: A much more abundant neighbour one base away suggests this may be a read error. V is TRBV5-6 and J is TRBJ2-6, with D unclear. Germline loops: CDR1 SGHDT, CDR2 YYEEEE. V lost 0 bases, J lost 0 bases, and 7 bases lay in between. CDR3 length: 16 residues. CDR3 region: CASSLVDHSGANVLTF. CDR3 in DNA: TGTGCCAGCAGCTTGGTGGACCACTCTGGGGCCAACGTCCTGACTTTC.

This chain's CDR3 is CSARGYQFAFF. The CDR3 region has the DNA TGCAGTGCTAGGGGTTACCAATTTGCTTTCTTT. This sequence joins TRBV20-1 and TRBJ1-1; no clear D. This CDR3 has 11 amino acids. The germline CDR1 and CDR2 sequences are DFQATT and SNEGSKA (reference sequence). V was shortened by 3 bases and J by 11 bases, with 13 bases between the two germline ends.

This clonotype was observed at least ten times. This chain links TRBV7-6 with TRBJ1-3; D gene unclear. This CDR3 comprises 14 residues. V lost 5 bases to trimming and J lost 0 bases, with 8 bases between them. The germline V gene has CDR1 SGHVS and CDR2 FNYEAQ. The DNA for the CDR3 is TGTGCCAGCAGCCGCGAACTCTCTGGAAACACCATATATTTT. It encodes CASSRELSGNTIYF.

In regard to this clonotype: The junction does not match germline at one end; this may be a read error. V is TRBV7-9 and J is TRBJ2-3; possible D gene TRBD2, 6 bases. This CDR3 contains 12 residues. Looked up from germline, CDR1 is SEHNR and CDR2 is FQNEAQ (reference sequence). CDR3 nucleotide sequence: TGTGCCGGCAGCTTGCGGGGAGATACGCAGTATTTT. It yields the protein CAGSLRGDTQYF.

This clonotype occurred many times. This sequence joins TRBV19 and TRBJ2-7; D may correspond to TRBD1 or TRBD2 (6 bases each). The ends were cut back, 3 bases at V and 0 bases at J, with 18 bases in the middle. Germline-derived CDR1 and CDR2 are LNHDA and SQIVND (reference sequence). This CDR3 contains 17 residues. This chain's CDR3 is CASSIADGGPSSYEQYF. As DNA, the CDR3 is TGTGCCAGTAGTATCGCCGACGGGGGCCCCAGCTCCTACGAGCAGTACTTC. Based on the CDR3 plus reference TRBV19 and TRBJ2-7, the full variable domain is DGGITQSPKYLFRKEGQNVTLSCEQNLNHDAMYWYRQDPGQGLRLIYYSQIVNDFQKGDIAEGYSVSREKKESFPLTVTSAQKNPTAFYLCASSIADGGPSSYEQYFGPGTRLTVT.

As to this clonotype: A clone one base away is much larger, so this may be a read error. CDR3 residues: CASSGAGREAFF. For the CDR3, the DNA is TGTGCCAGCAGTGGAGCGGGCAGGGAAGCTTTCTTT. The V gene is TRBV2, the J gene TRBJ1-1; D not resolved. CDR3 length: 12 residues. V was trimmed by 4 bases and J by 8 bases, leaving 11 bases between them. Germline CDR1 and CDR2: SNHLY and FYNNEI.

This clonotype turned up a few times. The genes are TRBV7-2 and TRBJ2-7; perhaps D is TRBD1 or TRBD2 (5 bases each). V was clipped by 11 bases and J by 0 bases, with 20 bases between them. CDR3 length equals 15 residues. CDR1 is SGHTA, CDR2 FQGNSA, per germline. The CDR3 DNA follows: TGTGCCGTCCGCGAGGGTACAGGACCCTCCTACGAGCAGTACTTC. Its translation is CAVREGTGPSYEQYF.

In this sample, this clonotype turned up many times. The genes are TRBV30 and TRBJ2-7; TRBD2 is a possible D gene (5 bases). The V gene lost 0 bases and the J gene lost 1 base, with 7 bases spanning the gap. CDR1 and CDR2 (germline): GTSNPN, SVGIG (reference sequence). This CDR3 region has 13 residues. The CDR3 is CAWSVLESYEQYF. The CDR3 DNA reads TGTGCCTGGAGTGTACTAGAGTCCTACGAGCAGTACTTC.

In this sample, this clonotype turned up many times. This sequence joins TRBV28 and TRBJ2-7, with 11 bases that match TRBD2. The CDR3 spans 14 residues. The germline V gene has CDR1 MDHEN and CDR2 SYDVKM. With V trimmed by 5 bases and J by 2 bases, 2 bases remained unmatched. CDR3 in amino acids: CASSTGLAAYEQYF. The CDR3 coding sequence is TGTGCCAGCAGTACGGGACTAGCGGCCTACGAGCAGTACTTC.

The chain joins TRBV9 to TRBJ2-3; D is possibly TRBD2 (6 bases). V gave up 0 bases and J gave up 0 bases, with 23 bases separating them. CDR1 is SGDLS, CDR2 YYNGEE, per germline. This CDR3 region has 20 residues. DNA for the CDR3: TGTGCCAGCAGCGTAGAACCCCTTGGAGCCAGGACTACTAGCACAGATACGCAGTATTTT. It translates to CASSVEPLGARTTSTDTQYF.

The V and J genes are TRBV4-1 and TRBJ1-1, with TRBD1 identical over 7 bases. This CDR3 comprises 20 residues. Germline CDR1 and CDR2: MGHRA and YSYEKL. With V trimmed by 2 bases and J by 0 bases, 18 bases remained unmatched. In DNA form, the CDR3 reads TGCGCCAGCAGCCAAAGCCCCGCATCTCGGGACAGATTCATGAACACTGAAGCTTTCTTT. Encoded protein: CASSQSPASRDRFMNTEAFF.

The sample holds many counts of this clonotype. V gene TRBV28 combines with J gene TRBJ1-5; tentative D call: TRBD1 (6 bases). Trimming took off 4 bases at V and 6 bases at J, with 19 bases between the two ends. The CDR3 has 16 residues. Germline V lookup: CDR1 MDHEN, CDR2 SYDVKM. CDR3 nucleotide sequence: TGTGCCAGCAGTTCCCCTGGACAGCTGGTGGGTCAGCCCCAGCATTTT. This gives the protein CASSSPGQLVGQPQHF.

This clonotype occurred many times. The J gene is TRBJ1-1, the V gene TRBV7-9, with 10 bases matching TRBD1. V lost 5 bases, J lost 4 bases, and 7 bases stayed unmatched. The CDR3 sequence is 15 residues long. CDR1 and CDR2 (germline): SEHNR, FQNEAQ (reference sequence). In DNA, the CDR3 is TGTGCCAGCAGCGCTTGGGACAGGGGAGGCACTGAAGCTTTCTTT. Translating gives CASSAWDRGGTEAFF.

In its sample, this clonotype was seen many times. CDR3 bases: TGTGCCAGTAAGGCCGGGACAGGGATCTACGAGCAGTACTTC. Amino acids: CASKAGTGIYEQYF. The chain joins TRBV19 to TRBJ2-7; 9 positions match TRBD1. Trimming at V came to 7 bases and at J to 3 bases, leaving 7 bases not matched to a gene. The length of the CDR3 is 14 residues. CDR1 LNHDA and CDR2 SQIVND come from the germline V gene (reference sequence).

This clonotype was observed at least ten times. The V call is TRBV4-1, the J call TRBJ2-7; tentatively, D is TRBD1 (6 bases). The germline V and J ends were trimmed by 0 bases and 5 bases, with 14 bases remaining between them. The CDR3 is 15 amino acids. Germline V gives CDR1 MGHRA, CDR2 YSYEKL. CDR3 protein: CASSQEYREANEQYF. The CDR3 DNA follows: TGCGCCAGCAGCCAAGAGTACAGGGAAGCCAACGAGCAGTACTTC.

This clonotype appeared once. Given the absence of the conserved phenylalanine or tryptophan at the CDR3 end, a read error is likely. The CDR3 sequence is CAWNYGTNTGAFS. As DNA, the CDR3 is TGTGCCTGGAATTACGGAACGAACACTGGAGCTTTCTCT. The V and J genes are TRBV30 and TRBJ1-1; no definite D call. The CDR3 totals 13 residues. In germline, CDR1 is GTSNPN, CDR2 SVGIG (reference sequence).

At least ten counts were recorded for this clonotype. The genes are TRBV2 and TRBJ1-5; D is ambiguous. This CDR3 comprises 13 residues. Germline V gives CDR1 SNHLY, CDR2 FYNNEI. Trimming removed 1 base at V and 2 bases at J, with 3 bases between. The CDR3 loop is CASSEDGNQPQHF. The CDR3 DNA follows: TGTGCCAGCAGTGAAGACGGCAATCAGCCCCAGCATTTT.

This clonotype was observed at least ten times. The V gene is TRBV28, the J gene TRBJ2-3; no reliable D call. The CDR3 is made up of 14 amino acids. Germline V CDR1 and CDR2: MDHEN, SYDVKM. V was shortened by 2 bases and J by 2 bases, with 8 bases between the two germline ends. CDR3 loop: CASSLGSLTDTQYF. In DNA, the CDR3 is TGTGCCAGCAGTTTAGGCTCCCTCACAGATACGCAGTATTTT.

At least ten counts were recorded for this clonotype. In DNA, the CDR3 is TGTGCCAGCAGTTTTGTTTCTTATCCGGTCGGGGGTGAAAAACTGTTTTTT. Protein: CASSFVSYPVGGEKLFF. The genes are TRBV12-3 or TRBV12-4 and TRBJ1-4, with a tentative D call TRBD1 (5 bases). V was trimmed by 3 bases and J by 7 bases, leaving 21 bases between them. The CDR3 spans 17 residues.

On this clonotype itself: A read error likely explains this, since a far larger clone differs by one base. The chain joins TRBV5-4 to TRBJ2-5; no clear D gene. Trimming pared 2 bases from V and 5 bases from J, leaving 4 bases between. There are 11 residues in the CDR3. Germline assignment: CDR1 SGHNT and CDR2 YYREEE (reference sequence). CDR3 residues: CASSLLETQYF. The DNA for the CDR3 is TGTGCCAGCAGCTTATTGGAGACCCAGTACTTC. Looking up the rest from reference TRBV5-4 and TRBJ2-5 gives the full variable domain: ETGVTQSPTHLIKTRGQQVTLRCSSQSGHNTVSWYQQALGQGPQFIFQYYREEENGRGNFPPRFSGLQFPNYSSELNVNALELDDSALYLCASSLLETQYFGPGTRLLVL.

This clonotype was counted ten times or more. CDR3: CATSRALAKSTDTQYF. The DNA for the CDR3 is TGTGCCACCAGCAGAGCCCTAGCGAAGAGCACAGATACGCAGTATTTT. The chain employs TRBV15 and TRBJ2-3, with D possibly matching TRBD2 (6 bases). Trimming took 1 base from V and 0 from J, leaving 11 bases between them. CDR1 and CDR2 (germline): LNHNV, YYDKDF (reference sequence). CDR3 length: 16 amino acids. Based on the CDR3 plus reference TRBV15 and TRBJ2-3, the full variable domain is DAMVIQNPRYQVTQFGKPVTLSCSQTLNHNVMYWYQQKSSQAPKLLFHYYDKDFNNEADTPDNFQSRRPNTSFCFLDIRSPGLGDTAMYLCATSRALAKSTDTQYFGPGTRLTVL.

This clonotype was seen only a few times. The chain couples TRBV28 to TRBJ2-7, with D perhaps TRBD1 or TRBD2 (5 bases each). The CDR3 contains 13 residues. Germline CDR1 and CDR2: MDHEN and SYDVKM. V lost 2 bases, J lost 5 bases, and 10 bases lay in between. The CDR3 is CASSLAGTHEQYF. The CDR3 DNA is TGTGCCAGCAGTTTAGCAGGGACCCACGAGCAGTACTTC. Full variable domain (rest looked up from reference TRBV28 and TRBJ2-7): DVKVTQSSRYLVKRTGEKVFLECVQDMDHENMFWYRQDPGLGLRLIYFSYDVKMKEKGDIPEGYSVSREKKERFSLILESASTNQTSMYLCASSLAGTHEQYFGPGTRLTVT.